This T cell receptor beta chain was sequenced during a study of blood T cell repertoires in COVID-19. The protocol was immunoSEQ multiplex PCR, while the TCRdb copy is restricted to in-frame clones and leaves out a portion. The sample shows 30,000 to 45,000 clones, roughly 80% of them seen only once. The CDR3 length is 13 residues. Germline CDR1 and CDR2: ENHRY and SYGVKD. Trimming took 0 bases from V and 8 from J, leaving 7 bases between them. The clonotype was recovered from a man older than 75 with active or convalescent COVID-19. The chain joins TRBV10-3 to TRBJ1-4, with unresolved D. The sequenced sample was peripheral blood. CDR3 nucleotides: TGTGCCATCAGTGAGTCAGCCGGGGAAAAACTGTTTTTT. It translates to CAISESAGEKLFF.